Below are 23 T cell receptor beta chains sequenced from a single sample in a study of T cells in Graves' hyperthyroidism and ophthalmopathy. Researchers took RNA transcripts and amplified the TCR beta CDR3 regions from them. TCR CDR3 regions were first amplified by RT-PCR with HTBI primers. TCRdb used MiXCR to reprocess the multiplex PCR reads, holding one entry per CDR3 protein. Among approximately 640,000 distinct CDR3 sequences listed, 15% to 20% were seen once. The sample taken for sequencing was blood. All receptors derive from a man aged 50-59 years with Graves' hyperthyroidism.

This clonotype was seen repeatedly, ten times or more. The rearrangement joins TRBV7-9 to TRBJ1-4; D is undetermined. The CDR3 sequence is 14 residues long. V was trimmed by 5 bases and J by 1 base, leaving 8 bases between them. Germline V lookup: CDR1 SEHNR, CDR2 FQNEAQ (reference sequence). This CDR3 reads CASSPMLTNEKLFF. The CDR3 DNA reads TGTGCCAGCAGCCCAATGTTAACTAATGAAAAACTGTTTTTT.

This clonotype has only a few counts. The chain has TRBV4-1 and TRBJ2-3; maybe TRBD1 (6 bases). This CDR3 contains 17 residues. The germline V gene encodes CDR1 MGHRA and CDR2 YSYEKL. V gave up 0 bases and J gave up 2 bases, with 15 bases separating them. The CDR3 DNA reads as TGCGCCAGCAGCCAAGATTTTTGGCAGGGGTACACAGATACGCAGTATTTT. Its protein product is CASSQDFWQGYTDTQYF.

This clonotype was seen only a few times. Here the CDR3 reads CASTLNPDLSEQFF. The DNA of the CDR3 is TGTGCCAGCACTCTAAACCCCGATCTATCAGAGCAGTTCTTC. The chain is built from TRBV12-3 or TRBV12-4 and TRBJ2-1; D not resolved. This CDR3 has 14 residues. V was pared by 7 bases and J by 10 bases, with 20 bases between.

This clonotype was observed many times. The gene calls are TRBV6-5 and TRBJ1-5, with TRBD1 matching 7 bases. Germline-derived CDR1 and CDR2 are MNHEY and SVGAGI. V dropped 5 bases and J dropped 1; count of bases not matched to a gene: 5. The CDR3 consists of 15 residues. The chain's CDR3 is CASSVTGVSNQPQHF. CDR3 bases: TGTGCCAGCAGTGTTACAGGGGTGAGCAATCAGCCCCAGCATTTT.

The gene calls are TRBV3-1 and TRBJ1-1; D not certain. Germline-derived CDR1 and CDR2 are LGHDT and YNNKEL (reference sequence). Trimming shortened V by 3 bases and J by 7 bases, and 9 bases separated the two germline ends. The CDR3 runs to 12 residues. The CDR3 sequence is CASSHQTDEAFF. The CDR3 nucleotides read TGTGCCAGCAGCCACCAAACAGATGAAGCTTTCTTT.

V usage is TRBV6-1 and J usage is TRBJ2-4; 8 bases match TRBD2. Germline V gene data show CDR1 as MNHNS and CDR2 as SASEGT. V gave up 6 bases and J gave up 8 bases; unmatched junction bases: 12. The CDR3 consists of 15 residues. CDR3 DNA: TGTGCCAGCAGGAAAACTAGCGGAGATGGGGACATTCAGTACTTC. This codes for CASRKTSGDGDIQYF.

This clonotype was picked up a small number of times. This chain joins TRBV6-2 or TRBV6-3 and TRBJ1-1; D remains ambiguous. Germline V gene data show CDR1 as MNHEY and CDR2 as SVGEGT. The CDR3 runs 12 residues. Trimming took off 0 bases at V and 3 bases at J, with 2 bases between the two ends. The chain's CDR3 is CASSYSYTEAFF. The CDR3 bases are TGTGCCAGCAGTTACTCTTACACTGAAGCTTTCTTT.

This clonotype was counted a single time. Just one base apart from a much larger clone, this may be a read error. The chain employs TRBV6-1 and TRBJ1-1, with TRBD1 matching over 8 bases. Germline CDR1 reads MNHNS; CDR2 reads SASEGT. The CDR3 runs 14 residues. The junction had 4 bases not matched to a gene; V was cut back by 6 bases and J by 1 base. The CDR3 DNA reads as TGTGCCAGCAGCCGGGACAGGAGGAACACTGAAGCTTTCTTT. Amino acids: CASSRDRRNTEAFF.

In its sample, this clonotype was seen many times. This chain links TRBV5-1 with TRBJ1-2; D unclear. Germline CDR1 is SGHRS and CDR2 is YFSETQ. The CDR3 is made up of 15 amino acids. The V end lost 0 bases, the J end lost 0 bases, and 9 bases lay between the germline ends. CDR3 amino acids: CASSLGQRANYGYTF. CDR3 sequence (DNA): TGCGCCAGCAGCTTGGGACAACGCGCTAACTATGGCTACACCTTC.

This clonotype has at least ten counts. The rearrangement links TRBV18 to TRBJ2-2; D is perhaps TRBD1 or TRBD2 (5 bases each). This CDR3 has 13 amino acids. Per germline, CDR1 KGHSH and CDR2 LQKENI. V dropped 1 base and J dropped 6 bases, with 6 bases sitting between them. CDR3 region: CASSPRGAGELFF. The DNA for the CDR3 is TGTGCCAGCTCACCACGAGGGGCCGGGGAGCTGTTTTTT. The variable domain in full, completed from reference TRBV18 and TRBJ2-2, reads NAGVMQNPRHLVRRRGQEARLRCSPMKGHSHVYWYRQLPEEGLKFMVYLQKENIIDESGMPKERFSAEFPKEGPSILRIQQVVRGDSAAYFCASSPRGAGELFFGEGSRLTVL.

The chain joins TRBV5-1 to TRBJ2-1, with D hard to call. Trimming cost V 0 bases and J 5 bases, with 6 bases left between them. CDR1 is SGHRS, CDR2 YFSETQ, per germline. CDR3 length: 13 amino acids. The CDR3: CASSLAFHNEQFF. In DNA, the CDR3 is TGCGCCAGCAGCTTGGCCTTCCACAATGAGCAGTTCTTC.

The chain couples TRBV11-2 to TRBJ1-5; D perhaps matches TRBD1 (5 bases). V was clipped by 7 bases and J by 0 bases, with 19 bases between them. The CDR3 contains 17 residues. Per germline, CDR1 SGHAT and CDR2 FQNNGV. CDR3 protein: CASTPESGGHSNQPQHF. Written as DNA, the CDR3 is TGTGCCAGCACCCCCGAATCCGGCGGACATAGCAATCAGCCCCAGCATTTT.

The chain links TRBV19 to TRBJ2-2; TRBD1 matches 7 bases. Trimming at V came to 9 bases and at J to 6 bases, leaving 4 bases not matched to a gene. This CDR3 has 12 amino acids. From germline, CDR1 is LNHDA and CDR2 SQIVND (reference sequence). CDR3 in amino acids: CASDRAPGELFF. The CDR3, as DNA: TGTGCCAGCGACAGGGCCCCCGGGGAGCTGTTTTTT.

In this sample, this clonotype turned up a few times. The chain joins TRBV29-1 to TRBJ2-2; D uncertain. Germline values: CDR1 SQVTM, CDR2 ANQGSEA. The CDR3 length is 14 residues. V was shortened by 5 bases and J by 2 bases, with 12 bases between the two germline ends. For the CDR3, the DNA is TGCAGCGTTCGCATCGACATTAACACCGGGGAGCTGTTTTTT. As protein: CSVRIDINTGELFF.

The chain employs TRBV5-1 and TRBJ1-2, with 10 bases that match TRBD1. Trimming removed 0 bases from V and 6 bases from J; junction bases left unmatched: 8. The CDR3 is made up of 16 amino acids. Per the germline V gene, CDR1 is SGHRS and CDR2 is YFSETQ. In DNA, the CDR3 is TGCGCCAGCAGCTTGGGGGGGACAGGGGTCGAGAATGGCTACACCTTC. This translates into CASSLGGTGVENGYTF.

This clonotype was recorded at least ten times. The rearrangement links TRBV6-1 to TRBJ2-5; the D gene is possibly TRBD1 (5 bases). The CDR3 covers 14 residues. Germline values: CDR1 MNHNS, CDR2 SASEGT. V was shortened by 5 bases and J by 5 bases, with 15 bases between the two germline ends. The DNA for the CDR3 is TGTGCCAGCAGTCAGCAGGGTTTAAGGGAGACCCAGTACTTC. This sequence encodes CASSQQGLRETQYF.

As concerns this clonotype: A much larger clone sits a single nucleotide away, making a read error possible. This chain links TRBV2 with TRBJ2-7, with D perhaps TRBD1 (5 bases). Germline V gene lookup returns CDR1 SNHLY and CDR2 FYNNEI. This CDR3 spans 17 amino acids. The CDR3 coding sequence is TGTGCCAGCTGTGAAGGGGTGGGCAGATTAAGATCCTACGAGCAGTACTTC. It is translated as CASCEGVGRLRSYEQYF.

This clonotype occurred many times. The chain uses TRBV9 and TRBJ2-5; 8 positions agree with TRBD2. The V gene end was trimmed by 3 bases and the J gene end by 1 base; junction bases not matched to a gene: 8. CDR3 length equals 16 residues. Germline V gives CDR1 SGDLS, CDR2 YYNGEE. CDR3 nucleotides: TGTGCCAGCAGCGCCCGCCAGCGGGAGATCCAAGAGACCCAGTACTTC. It is translated as CASSARQREIQETQYF.

This clonotype was seen many times. The V and J genes are TRBV6-1 and TRBJ2-7, with D hard to call. V lost 3 bases to trimming and J lost 1 base, with 16 bases between them. This CDR3 comprises 16 residues. Germline V CDR1 and CDR2: MNHNS, SASEGT. The CDR3 is CASSESRFPLSYEQYF. The CDR3 region has the DNA TGTGCCAGCAGTGAGTCCCGCTTCCCCCTTTCCTACGAGCAGTACTTC.

The chain's CDR3 is CSEGKREYNEQFF. CDR3 nucleotide sequence: TGCAGCGAGGGGAAGCGGGAGTACAATGAGCAGTTCTTC. This rearrangement joins TRBV29-1 to TRBJ2-1, with 8 bases that match TRBD2. This CDR3 comprises 13 residues. CDR1 and CDR2 from the germline V gene are SQVTM and ANQGSEA. Unmatched junction bases numbered 6, after V lost 7 bases and J lost 4 bases.

The chain joins TRBV10-1 to TRBJ2-5; possibly TRBD2 for D (6 bases). The V gene's germline CDR1 is WNHNN and CDR2 SYGVQD (reference sequence). The V and J ends lost 0 bases and 11 bases respectively, with 16 bases between them. The CDR3 totals 14 residues. The CDR3 sequence is CASSESVAPGTQYF. The DNA of the CDR3 is TGCGCCAGCAGTGAGTCGGTAGCGCCAGGGACTCAGTACTTC.

This clonotype was counted only a few times. The DNA is omitted, as the CDR3 cannot be located on it reliably, and the CDR3 follows TCRdb's listing. This rearrangement joins TRBV6-1 to TRBJ2-3. The CDR3 extends over 15 residues, inclusive of both ends. Germline CDR1 and CDR2: MNHNS and SASEGT. CDR3 sequence reads: CASSSSSYYTDTQYF.

This clonotype was detected many times. The chain links TRBV28 to TRBJ2-6, with D possibly being TRBD1 (6 bases). The CDR3 spans 19 residues. V lost 6 bases and J lost 0, with 21 bases in between. CDR1 is MDHEN, CDR2 SYDVKM, per germline. CDR3 sequence: CASSPFQGSSNSGANVLTF. The CDR3 DNA sequence: TGTGCCAGCAGCCCATTTCAGGGGTCTTCTAACTCTGGGGCCAACGTCCTGACTTTC.